A selection of T cell receptor beta chains follows, all from one sample in a study of T-cell memory formation after mild COVID-19. TCRdb ran MiXCR on the 5' RACE reads and lists one entry per CDR3 protein. The sample lists 150,000 or so distinct CDR3 sequences, around 27% occurring once. The material sequenced was PBMCs or a T cell subset sorted from them (not recorded which). The receptors derive from an adult woman who had mild COVID-19 (a few samples of this study predate the infection). Cell type and time point are not known. Both conserved end residues are part of each CDR3.

j_gene | len | v_gene | CDR3aa
TRBJ1-3 | 16 | TRBV30 | CAWKPLPVSSGNTIYF
TRBJ2-2 | 16 | TRBV20-1 | CSAREPGQGLAGELFF
TRBJ2-1 | 14 | TRBV29-1 | CSARGQDGNNEQFF
TRBJ2-5 | 16 | TRBV12-3/TRBV12-4 | CASTSSNPTGVETQYF
TRBJ1-2 | 15 | TRBV14 | CASSQRGQGNYGYTF
TRBJ1-5 | 16 | TRBV6-2/TRBV6-3 | CASSLTIRISNQPQHF
TRBJ2-1 | 15 | TRBV9 | CASSVGGGRYNEQFF
TRBJ2-7 | 15 | TRBV4-1 | CASSQDSGGLYEQYF
TRBJ1-2 | 15 | TRBV28 | CASSLERGRAYGYTF
TRBJ2-7 | 13 | TRBV4-1 | CASSQGQAYEQYF
TRBJ2-1 | 16 | TRBV5-1 | CASSSQAGGVDNEQFF
TRBJ2-3 | 15 | TRBV5-1 | CASNAGPLVADTQYF
TRBJ1-3 | 16 | TRBV15 | CATSRDSDYSGNTIYF
TRBJ1-4 | 14 | TRBV29-1 | CSVGDIATNEKLFF
TRBJ1-5 | 16 | TRBV7-8 | CASSSFRAGMIEPQHF
TRBJ2-1 | 14 | TRBV5-6 | CASSLGPTGTEQFF
TRBJ1-6 | 13 | TRBV5-1 | CASSLVVDSPLHF
TRBJ2-1 | 13 | TRBV5-1 | CASSPWQGYEQFF
TRBJ2-2 | 19 | TRBV28 | CASSLWRLAGDSNTGELFF
TRBJ2-1 | 16 | TRBV5-1 | CASSAETGISYNEQFF
TRBJ2-3 | 12 | TRBV12-3/TRBV12-4 | CASSPPGSTQYF
TRBJ1-3 | 16 | TRBV6-5 | CASTSGPQGTGNTIYF
TRBJ1-4 | 15 | TRBV7-9 | CASSSSGWGNEKLFF
TRBJ2-7 | 13 | TRBV5-1 | CASGGARPYEQYF
TRBJ2-2 | 16 | TRBV6-1 | CASRMPETHNTGELFF
TRBJ1-1 | 12 | TRBV7-9 | CATTGTNTEAFF
TRBJ2-1 | 14 | TRBV6-6 | CASRVGLEYPTQFF
TRBJ2-4 | 13 | TRBV11-2 | CASRLYQWDIQYF
TRBJ2-7 | 13 | TRBV20-1 | CSARRSSDYEQYF
TRBJ2-7 | 14 | TRBV5-1 | CASSWGSGVGEQYF
TRBJ1-2 | 15 | TRBV7-6 | CASSPTGGTDYGYTF
TRBJ2-3 | 14 | TRBV6-5 | CASSYGVSTDTQYF
TRBJ1-2 | 13 | TRBV29-1 | CSVEVQKLYGYTF
TRBJ1-1 | 11 | TRBV3-1 | CASSQGQGYTF
TRBJ2-1 | 19 | TRBV6-6 | CASSYSSGSPKGSYNEQFF
TRBJ2-2 | 13 | TRBV25-1 | CASSVLATGELFF
TRBJ2-7 | 14 | TRBV9 | CASSVGSAGGKQYF
TRBJ1-2 | 13 | TRBV29-1 | CSVPGQGGYGYTF
TRBJ1-1 | 11 | TRBV7-9 | CASSSQEGAFF
TRBJ2-2 | 13 | TRBV27 | CASSPEYTGELFF
TRBJ2-3 | 16 | TRBV20-1 | CSAMPLERKGTDTQYF
TRBJ2-7 | 16 | TRBV5-1 | CASRYHRDRTIYEQYF
TRBJ2-3 | 15 | TRBV7-8 | CASSASGGEPDTQYF
TRBJ2-7 | 13 | TRBV29-1 | CSVELAGRYEQYF
TRBJ1-4 | 14 | TRBV9 | CASSPRDGNEKLFF
TRBJ2-2 | 16 | TRBV7-9 | CASRPPGQGNTGELFF
TRBJ1-1 | 14 | TRBV29-1 | CSVVGTGGAAEAFF
TRBJ2-3 | 14 | TRBV7-2 | CASSRYSGTDTQYF
TRBJ2-1 | 13 | TRBV11-3 | CASSSRQDNEQFF
TRBJ2-1 | 15 | TRBV4-2 | CASSQTSGTSNEQFF
TRBJ2-5 | 15 | TRBV2 | CASSEAGTVQETQYF